This T cell receptor (beta chain) derives from a study of shared clonotypes between healthy human individuals. Findings of the study overall: Sharing across four donors was highest in naive CD4 (roughly 5%) and lowest in memory CD8 (approximately 0.4%). Generally, naive subsets came out with larger estimated richness than memory subsets.

V lost 2 bases to trimming and J lost 1 base, with 18 bases between them. CDR3 length: 17 residues. Germline assignment: CDR1 SGDLS and CDR2 YYNGEE. In the case of this clone: Its antigen is unidentified.

The method was immunoSEQ multiplex PCR; TCRdb's version includes in-frame clones alone and lacks a portion of them. The sample includes around 600,000 clones, about 95% seen only once; the top ten take 0.11%. Naive CD8 cells lacked CD45RO, underwent positive selection for CCR7 and left out terminally differentiated effector memory CD45RA+ cells. The sequence was obtained from a woman between 25 and 40 years old in good health. The sequencing sample was made of naive CD8+ T cells sorted from blood. This sequence joins TRBV9 and TRBJ1-2, with D possibly matching TRBD1 (6 bases). The CDR3 DNA follows: TGTGCCAGCAGCGTGACAGGATCAGGGGTTTTTAACTATGGCTACACCTTC. Protein product: CASSVTGSGVFNYGYTF.